This T cell receptor beta chain stems from a study of T cells in women clearing cervical HPV infection listed by TCRdb under 2018. Looking at the study overall: The cases were 20 to 25 women with histologically confirmed HPV16-related CIN3 or worse, and 2 of those women had invasive cancers. Controls were some 26 women whose single incident HPV16 infection cleared within 12 months without precancer or cancer developing. Case blood was taken at the visit when the lesion was first identified, whereas control blood was taken when infection was no longer detected. For cases, the median interval between lesion detection and blood sampling was more than 130 days, with an interquartile range of roughly 85 to 200 days. Since only a few of the women had HLA typing available, the possibility that HLA type was acting as a confounder could not be ruled out. Nested within Costa Rica's Guanacaste HPV Natural History Study, an exploratory proof-of-principle case-control study compared TCR repertoires across cervical HPV16 outcomes. Cases were matched to controls by age within five years and by the year the sample was collected. Median age was about 30 years in cases versus approximately 37 in controls, and baseline characteristics did not differ significantly. The parent cohort enrolled some 10,000 women aged 18 or older in Guanacaste, Costa Rica, during about 1993 to 1995 and followed them for seven to eight years. As quality controls, five blinded duplicates were added to each group, bringing the total to about 60 samples made up of around 50 participants and 10 or so replicates.

Every participant had a single incident cervical HPV16 infection, and prevalent HPV16 infections were excluded. Cervical HPV DNA was detected by MY09/MY11 PCR and genotyped by dot-blot hybridization. Roughly 15 mL of heparinized blood was centrifuged, after which the buffy coat was aliquoted, frozen at -30 degrees C, and then stored at -80 degrees C. QIAGEN kits were used to extract genomic DNA from the buffy coat specimens. The full study reports these points: The cross-sectional design could not show whether associations preceded infection or resulted from it; effector/memory subsets and HPV-specific T cells were not isolated. T-cell numbers per sample were unknown, so richness differences could reflect varying T-cell content rather than repertoire biology. Cases were distinguished from controls with an estimated AUC of approximately 0.83 by random forest classifiers combining richness and V gene abundances. TCR repertoire richness was significantly higher in CIN3+ cases than in controls across sequencing depths, while evenness did not differ. TRBV6-7 relative abundance was lower in cases than in controls (roughly 0.12% versus 0.15%; Bonferroni P = 0.0008).

The immunoSEQ assay used multiplex PCR to amplify TCR beta CDR3 regions from an average of roughly 1,200 ng of genomic DNA per sample. To correct primer bias, the assay used a complete synthetic TCR repertoire to set an amplification baseline. The amplicons were sequenced on the Illumina platform. The published analysis was carried out like this. Sequences were error-corrected by clustering with frequency ratios and a modified nearest-neighbor algorithm, then analyzed in the immunoSEQ Analyzer with IMGT gene definitions. At each rarefaction depth, TCR richness and evenness were averaged across 20 rarefaction repeats, and samples with fewer sequences than that depth were excluded. V, D and J gene relative abundances were compared between groups with Wilcoxon rank sum tests, applying FDR correction. Blinded duplicates gave an intraclass correlation of about 96% for TCR richness and an average of around 76% across about 65 gene segments. TCRdb provides this immuneACCESS table in a form limited to in-frame rearrangements. Some clones are lacking; in checked studies, under half of them reflect an unresolved V gene, and why the rest are absent is not known. V, J and clone size were drawn from that table, and D and trimming were deduced from the DNA. This specimen's table enumerates roughly 36,000 clones. The ten most abundant clones make up over 6.5% of the sample.

CDR1 and CDR2 (SGHAT, FQNNGV) derive from the germline V gene. Trimmed from V: 7 bases; trimmed from J: 0 bases; junction bases lacking a gene match: 8. The CDR3, cysteine through phenylalanine, is 15 amino acids long. The CDR3 was read in part: 36 bases, with the frame set at base 1. Of note for this clone: Its antigen is not yet known. The read is 3 residues too short to cover the CDR3 end, so that end is filled in from the germline J gene.

The specimen sequenced was blood buffy coat. The sequence was obtained from a woman between 18 and 69 years old with a cervical HPV16 infection that either progressed to CIN3+ or cleared (not recorded which). Here the chain combines TRBV11-2 and TRBJ2-7, with TRBD2 identical over 8 junction bases. The covered CDR3 bases are TGTGCCAGCACCTCTATAGCGGGGAGCTCCTACGAG. Translated, this gives CASTSIAGSSYE. The complete CDR3 sequence is CASTSIAGSSYEQYF.